This T cell receptor beta chain derives from a study of T cell responses to AZD1222 COVID-19 vaccine. Study outcomes and limitations: Reportedly, close to half of spike-specific TCRs are directed against unmutated variant regions.

TCRdb's table, derived via immunoSEQ multiplex PCR, lists solely in-frame clones and lacks some. The table has roughly 140,000 clones, 85% to 90% seen once; the top ten hold around 1.6%. With regard to this clone: What it binds is not known.

The CDR3 has 16 amino acids. The ends were cut back, 2 bases at V and 5 bases at J, with 15 bases in the middle. Germline CDR1 and CDR2: SGHAT and FQNNGV. The J gene is TRBJ2-2, the V gene TRBV11-2, with TRBD1 as a possible D gene (6 bases). The sequencing here drew on peripheral blood, taken on day 0 of AZD1222 vaccination. This receptor was taken from an adult in good health. For the CDR3, the DNA is TGTGCCAGCAGCTTATTCGCAGGGGTTCGTACCGGGGAGCTGTTTTTT. This codes for CASSLFAGVRTGELFF.